Following are 10 T cell receptor beta chains from one sample sequenced in a study of blood T cell repertoires in COVID-19 (dated by TCRdb to 2018 to 2020). Library prep was done by the immunoSEQ multiplex PCR assay. TCRdb obtained this table from immuneACCESS and retained in-frame rearrangements with V and J assigned. These tables miss some clones; where compared with another copy, unresolved V genes account for less than half of the shortfall, and the remainder is unexplained. This sample lists around 300,000 clones; roughly 87% were detected once. Almost 9.5% of the sample is held by the ten biggest clonotypes. Specimen: peripheral blood. The source is a man between 18 and 35 years old with active or convalescent COVID-19.

The genes are TRBV7-6 and TRBJ2-5; 14 nucleotides match TRBD2. The CDR3 is 17 amino acids. CDR1 and CDR2 (germline): SGHVS, FNYEAQ. Trimming at V came to 3 bases and at J to 0 bases, leaving 3 bases not matched to a gene. The CDR3 spells CASSFGTSGGYQETQYF. The CDR3 DNA reads TGTGCCAGCAGCTTTGGGACTAGCGGGGGATACCAAGAGACCCAGTACTTC. Full variable domain (outside the CDR3, taken from reference TRBV7-6 and TRBJ2-5): GAGVSQSPRYKVTKRGQDVALRCDPISGHVSLYWYRQALGQGPEFLTYFNYEAQQDKSGLPNDRFSAERPEGSISTLTIQRTEQRDSAMYRCASSFGTSGGYQETQYFGPGTRLLVL.

This chain joins TRBV5-4 and TRBJ1-1; D may be TRBD1 (5 bases). The CDR3 runs to 14 residues. Trimming removed 4 bases at V and 5 bases at J, with 15 bases between. Germline-derived CDR1 and CDR2 are SGHNT and YYREEE (reference sequence). CDR3 sequence (DNA): TGTGCCAGCAGCCAACAACAGGCTTTGACTGAAGCTTTCTTT. Translated, it gives CASSQQQALTEAFF.

V usage is TRBV12-5 and J usage is TRBJ2-2; D is possibly TRBD2 (6 bases). CDR1 and CDR2 from the germline V gene are LGHNT and FRNRAP. The CDR3 totals 19 residues. V was pared by 1 base and J by 3 bases, with 21 bases between. The CDR3 sequence is CASGLGGTRTTHYTGELFF. CDR3 DNA: TGTGCTAGTGGTTTGGGGGGGACTCGAACGACTCACTACACCGGGGAGCTGTTTTTT.

The chain links TRBV28 to TRBJ2-7; D might be TRBD1 (6 bases). The CDR3 extends over 17 amino acids. V lost 4 bases, J lost 2 bases, and 21 bases lay in between. From germline, CDR1 is MDHEN and CDR2 SYDVKM. The CDR3 DNA follows: TGTGCCAGCAGTTACCATCACAGGGCTGGGGTCCCCTACGAGCAGTACTTC. It yields the protein CASSYHHRAGVPYEQYF.

The chain employs TRBV7-8 and TRBJ1-4; D is undetermined. Trimming took 2 bases from V and 4 from J, leaving 5 bases between them. The CDR3 loop spans 13 amino acids. Germline loops: CDR1 SGHVS, CDR2 FQNEAQ. The CDR3 reads CASSLPRNEKLFF. The CDR3, as DNA: TGTGCCAGCAGCTTACCTCGTAATGAAAAACTGTTTTTT.

The chain uses TRBV5-4 and TRBJ2-3, with D possibly matching TRBD2 (5 bases). Per germline, CDR1 SGHNT and CDR2 YYREEE (reference sequence). Trimming pared 4 bases from V and 6 bases from J, leaving 12 bases between. This CDR3 contains 13 residues. This chain's CDR3 is CASSLEEVDTQYF. CDR3 DNA sequence: TGTGCCAGCAGCCTCGAGGAGGTGGATACGCAGTATTTT.

The chain is built from TRBV2 and TRBJ1-2; no firm D call. The CDR3 is made up of 12 amino acids. CDR1 is SNHLY and CDR2 is FYNNEI in the germline V gene. V was clipped by 7 bases and J by 3 bases, with 9 bases between them. CDR3 loop: CASTREDYGYTF. The CDR3, as DNA: TGTGCCAGCACCCGGGAGGACTATGGCTACACCTTC. The variable domain in full, completed from reference TRBV2 and TRBJ1-2, reads EPEVTQTPSHQVTQMGQEVILRCVPISNHLYFYWYRQILGQKVEFLVSFYNNEISEKSEIFDDQFSVERPDGSNFTLKIRSTKLEDSAMYFCASTREDYGYTFGSGTRLTVV.

The rearrangement uses TRBV6-5 and TRBJ1-4; no definite D call. This CDR3 is 15 amino acids long. Germline lookup yields CDR1 MNHEY and CDR2 SVGAGI. Trimming stripped 7 bases from V and 8 bases from J, with 20 bases between. CDR3 in amino acids: CASTLQAQEGEKLFF. Here the CDR3 DNA reads TGTGCCAGCACTCTCCAAGCCCAAGAGGGAGAAAAACTGTTTTTT.

This clone was detected once. The rearrangement uses TRBV3-1 (or the pseudogene TRBV3-2) and TRBJ2-5; 8 nucleotides agree with TRBD1. With V trimmed by 1 base and J by 1 base, 2 bases remained unmatched. Germline CDR1 and CDR2: LGHDT and YNNKEL (reference sequence). This CDR3 region has 15 residues. This chain's CDR3 is CASSQVGTGQETQYF. For the CDR3, the DNA is TGTGCCAGCAGCCAAGTGGGGACAGGCCAAGAGACCCAGTACTTC.

V gene TRBV10-3 combines with J gene TRBJ1-6; 7 nucleotides match TRBD1. The V and J ends lost 4 bases and 8 bases, in that order; junction bases with no gene match: 5. The CDR3 totals 14 residues. Germline V gene lookup returns CDR1 ENHRY and CDR2 SYGVKD. The CDR3 spells CAISVGQQYSPLHF. The DNA for the CDR3 is TGTGCCATCAGTGTGGGACAGCAGTATTCACCCCTCCACTTT.